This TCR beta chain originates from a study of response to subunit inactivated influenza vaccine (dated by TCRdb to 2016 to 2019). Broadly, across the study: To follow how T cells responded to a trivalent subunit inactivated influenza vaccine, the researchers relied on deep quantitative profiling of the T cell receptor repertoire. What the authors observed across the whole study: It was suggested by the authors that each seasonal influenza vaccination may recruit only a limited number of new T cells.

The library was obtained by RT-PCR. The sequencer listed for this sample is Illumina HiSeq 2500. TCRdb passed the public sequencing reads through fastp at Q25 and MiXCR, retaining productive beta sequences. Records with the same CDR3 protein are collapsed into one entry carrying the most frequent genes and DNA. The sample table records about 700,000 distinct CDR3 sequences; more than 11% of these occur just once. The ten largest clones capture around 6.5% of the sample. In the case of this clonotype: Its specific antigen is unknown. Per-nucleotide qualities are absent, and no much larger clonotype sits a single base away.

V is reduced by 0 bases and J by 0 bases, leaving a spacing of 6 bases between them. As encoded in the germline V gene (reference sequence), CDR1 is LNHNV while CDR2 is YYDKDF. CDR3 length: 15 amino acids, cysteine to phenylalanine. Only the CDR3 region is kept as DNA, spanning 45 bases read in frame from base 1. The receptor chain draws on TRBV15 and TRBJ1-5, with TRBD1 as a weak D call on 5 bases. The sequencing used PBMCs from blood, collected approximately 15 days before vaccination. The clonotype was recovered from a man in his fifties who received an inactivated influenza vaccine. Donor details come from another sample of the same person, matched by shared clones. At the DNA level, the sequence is TGTGCCACCAGCAGAGATACAGGTAGCAATCAGCCCCAGCATTTT. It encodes CATSRDTGSNQPQHF.